This TCR beta chain was retrieved from a study of cytomegalovirus exposure and HLA in healthy donors. Libraries were prepared by immunoSEQ multiplex PCR; TCRdb keeps only in-frame clonotypes and omits some of them. The data contain roughly 100,000 clones, 88% of them seen just once; the ten biggest clones take up less than 2%. J lost 0 bases, V lost 5 bases, and 10 bases had no gene match. The germline V gene encodes CDR1 SEHNR and CDR2 FQNEAQ (reference sequence). The CDR3 sequence is 16 residues long. The sample consisted of PBMCs. The source is a woman aged 18-29 years in good health and CMV-seropositive. This chain connects TRBV7-9 to TRBJ2-7; 7 nucleotides align to TRBD2. Here the CDR3 DNA reads TGTGCCAGCAGCCCCAAAGCGGGGTGGAGCTCCTACGAGCAGTACTTC. It encodes CASSPKAGWSSYEQYF.